This entry lists 8 T cell receptor beta chains sequenced from one sample in a study of CD8+ T cells in alopecia areata. Following extraction, RNA underwent reverse transcription to cDNA, which served as the sequencing template. TCRdb's table, derived via immunoSEQ multiplex PCR, lists solely in-frame clones and lacks some. The table records about 180,000 clones, around 71% of them present only once. Material: CD8+ T cells sorted from blood, obtained at week 0. These receptors were obtained from a human donor with alopecia areata.

The chain links TRBV29-1 to TRBJ2-7; weak D call: TRBD1 (6 bases). CDR1 and CDR2 (germline): SQVTM, ANQGSEA. The CDR3 totals 14 residues. Between the trimmed V and J ends, which lost 6 bases and 4 bases, there was a span of 19 bases. CDR3 bases: TGCAGCGTCATAACAGGGAAGGGCCAATACGAGCAGTACTTC. It is translated as CSVITGKGQYEQYF.

The chain carries TRBV30 and TRBJ2-1; TRBD1 matches 8 bases. Germline V gene data show CDR1 as GTSNPN and CDR2 as SVGIG (reference sequence). V dropped 0 bases and J dropped 5; count of bases not matched to a gene: 3. CDR3 length: 14 residues. DNA for the CDR3: TGTGCCTGGAGTGTATTGGGACAGGACAATGAGCAGTTCTTC. It encodes CAWSVLGQDNEQFF.

The chain uses TRBV13 and TRBJ2-7; TRBD1 matches at 12 bases. The V segment lost 3 bases and the J segment 7 bases; nucleotides outside the gene matches: 7. The germline V gene has CDR1 PRHDT and CDR2 FYEKMQ (reference sequence). This CDR3 is 15 amino acids long. CDR3 bases: TGTGCCAGCAGCTTGTCGGGACAGGGGGCGAGGGAGCAGTACTTC. Amino acid sequence: CASSLSGQGAREQYF. Using reference TRBV13 and TRBJ2-7 for the parts outside the CDR3, the full variable domain is AAGVIQSPRHLIKEKRETATLKCYPIPRHDTVYWYQQGPGQDPQFLISFYEKMQSDKGSIPDRFSAQQFSDYHSELNMSSLELGDSALYFCASSLSGQGAREQYFGPGTRLTVT.

V and J are TRBV10-3 and TRBJ1-2; no firm D call. Trimming removed 4 bases at V and 2 bases at J, with 8 bases between. The CDR3 runs to 13 residues. Germline CDR1 reads ENHRY; CDR2 reads SYGVKD. The CDR3 spells CAISVLGNYGYTF. CDR3 nucleotide sequence: TGTGCCATCAGTGTACTCGGGAACTATGGCTACACCTTC.

In this sample, this clone turned up a few times. The gene calls are TRBV7-9 and TRBJ1-1; tentative D call: TRBD1 (5 bases). V lost 5 bases to trimming and J lost 4 bases, with 11 bases between them. This CDR3 is built from 13 residues. The germline CDR1 and CDR2 sequences are SEHNR and FQNEAQ (reference sequence). CDR3 sequence: CASSPTGVTEAFF. The CDR3 coding sequence is TGTGCCAGCAGCCCTACGGGGGTCACTGAAGCTTTCTTT.

CDR3: CASSAKQYF. In DNA, the CDR3 is TGCGCCAGCAGCGCGAAGCAGTATTTT. This sequence joins TRBV5-1 and TRBJ2-3; D is unclear. This CDR3 has 9 residues. CDR1 and CDR2 from the germline V gene are SGHRS and YFSETQ. The ends were cut back, 4 bases at V and 11 bases at J, with 5 bases in the middle.

This clone has only a few counts. V is TRBV27 and J is TRBJ2-1, with D unclear. This CDR3 comprises 14 residues. Germline CDR1 and CDR2: MNHEY and SMNVEV (reference sequence). The V and J ends lost 7 bases and 2 bases respectively, with 12 bases between them. For the CDR3, the DNA is TGTGCCAGCACCTCGGTGGCCGCCTACAATGAGCAGTTCTTC. This sequence encodes CASTSVAAYNEQFF.

This chain connects TRBV9 to TRBJ2-1, with D unresolved. This CDR3 has 15 residues. The germline V gene encodes CDR1 SGDLS and CDR2 YYNGEE. V was cut by 0 bases and J by 3 bases, with 10 bases left in between. The CDR3 reads CASSVAVSLYNEQFF. The CDR3 coding sequence is TGTGCCAGCAGCGTAGCCGTCAGTCTCTACAATGAGCAGTTCTTC.